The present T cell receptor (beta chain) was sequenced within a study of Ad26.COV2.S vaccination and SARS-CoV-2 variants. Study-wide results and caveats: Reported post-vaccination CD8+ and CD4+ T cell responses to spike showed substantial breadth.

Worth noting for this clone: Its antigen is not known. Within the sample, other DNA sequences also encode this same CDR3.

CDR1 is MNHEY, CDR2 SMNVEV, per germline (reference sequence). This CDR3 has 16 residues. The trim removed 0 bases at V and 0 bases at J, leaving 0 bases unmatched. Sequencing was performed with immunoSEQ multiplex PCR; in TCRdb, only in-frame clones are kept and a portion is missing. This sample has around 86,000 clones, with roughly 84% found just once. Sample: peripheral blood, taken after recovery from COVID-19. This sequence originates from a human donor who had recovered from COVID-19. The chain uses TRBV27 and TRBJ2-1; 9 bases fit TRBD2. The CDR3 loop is CASSLSSGSSYNEQFF. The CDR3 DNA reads TGTGCCAGCAGTTTATCTAGCGGGAGCTCCTACAATGAGCAGTTCTTC.